This is a list of T cell receptor beta chains from one sample in a study of shared clonotypes between healthy human individuals. TCRdb's copy holds only in-frame clones and misses some; the assay was immunoSEQ multiplex PCR. Here the sample spans about 2 million clones, about 95% being singletons. The sequencing input was naive CD8+ T cells sorted from blood. These receptors originate from a young man in good health. Each CDR3 is given with its conserved first and last residue.

V gene: TRBV23-1
CDR3 length: 13
J gene: TRBJ2-3
CDR3 protein: CASSQSWQGDLYF

V gene: TRBV6-1
CDR3 length: 17
J gene: TRBJ1-4
CDR3 protein: CASSEASWTQKLRKLFF

V gene: TRBV4-1
CDR3 length: 12
J gene: TRBJ2-1
CDR3 protein: CASSPNGNEQFF

V gene: TRBV5-3
CDR3 length: 16
J gene: TRBJ2-7
CDR3 protein: CARSLRANGISYEQYF

V gene: TRBV5-4
CDR3 length: 13
J gene: TRBJ1-1
CDR3 protein: CASSSGENTEAFF

V gene: TRBV6-6
CDR3 length: 12
J gene: TRBJ2-1
CDR3 protein: CASSYTGNEQFF

V gene: TRBV7-8
CDR3 length: 16
J gene: TRBJ2-1
CDR3 protein: CASSPTDREDYNEQFF

V gene: TRBV10-3
CDR3 length: 15
J gene: TRBJ1-1
CDR3 protein: CAISESYREDTEAFF

V gene: TRBV4-3
CDR3 length: 17
J gene: TRBJ2-7
CDR3 protein: CASSQDPGAALGYEQYF

V gene: TRBV27
CDR3 length: 16
J gene: TRBJ1-4
CDR3 protein: CASAGEYGSTNEKLFF

V gene: TRBV27
CDR3 length: 14
J gene: TRBJ2-7
CDR3 protein: CASSSTFLIYEQYF

V gene: TRBV10-1
CDR3 length: 15
J gene: TRBJ2-2
CDR3 protein: CASSPVLENTGELFF

V gene: TRBV7-9
CDR3 length: 15
J gene: TRBJ2-7
CDR3 protein: CASSSRLAVTNEQYF

V gene: TRBV5-1
CDR3 length: 11
J gene: TRBJ2-7
CDR3 protein: CASSSPYEQYF

V gene: TRBV9
CDR3 length: 15
J gene: TRBJ1-2
CDR3 protein: CASSVPGQGAVGYTF

V gene: TRBV28
CDR3 length: 17
J gene: TRBJ2-5
CDR3 protein: CASSLSDWGGTWETQYF

V gene: TRBV6-1
CDR3 length: 13
J gene: TRBJ2-7
CDR3 protein: CATQQVPSYEQYF

V gene: TRBV9
CDR3 length: 13
J gene: TRBJ2-7
CDR3 protein: CASSVTESYEQYF

V gene: TRBV11-2
CDR3 length: 16
J gene: TRBJ2-5
CDR3 protein: CASSLVPQGGQETQYF

V gene: TRBV6-1
CDR3 length: 14
J gene: TRBJ2-7
CDR3 protein: CASSENRGHYEQYF

V gene: TRBV4-1
CDR3 length: 13
J gene: TRBJ2-7
CDR3 protein: CASSQPTGYEQYF

V gene: TRBV19
CDR3 length: 13
J gene: TRBJ1-2
CDR3 protein: CASSMTGLYGYTF

V gene: TRBV9
CDR3 length: 15
J gene: TRBJ2-3
CDR3 protein: CASSTSGVSTDTQYF

V gene: TRBV28
CDR3 length: 14
J gene: TRBJ2-3
CDR3 protein: CASREPGLPDTQYF

V gene: TRBV9
CDR3 length: 16
J gene: TRBJ2-3
CDR3 protein: CASSMRGGGATDTQYF

V gene: TRBV14
CDR3 length: 14
J gene: TRBJ2-7
CDR3 protein: CASSPKYLSYEQYF

V gene: TRBV5-6
CDR3 length: 15
J gene: TRBJ1-6
CDR3 protein: CASSFWSSYNSPLHF

V gene: TRBV15
CDR3 length: 14
J gene: TRBJ2-3
CDR3 protein: CATSRVGITDTQYF

V gene: TRBV28
CDR3 length: 14
J gene: TRBJ2-7
CDR3 protein: CASSFRGLSYEQYF

V gene: TRBV6-5
CDR3 length: 13
J gene: TRBJ2-1
CDR3 protein: CASRKLGLDEQFF

V gene: TRBV19
CDR3 length: 13
J gene: TRBJ1-5
CDR3 protein: CASSDTGIQPQHF

V gene: TRBV25-1
CDR3 length: 13
J gene: TRBJ2-1
CDR3 protein: CASGPSGPNEQFF

V gene: TRBV6-1
CDR3 length: 15
J gene: TRBJ1-4
CDR3 protein: CASTLPTRAYEKLFF

V gene: TRBV6-5
CDR3 length: 15
J gene: TRBJ2-3
CDR3 protein: CASSYGTGFADTQYF

V gene: TRBV19
CDR3 length: 13
J gene: TRBJ2-3
CDR3 protein: CASSIEGTDTQYF

V gene: TRBV9
CDR3 length: 12
J gene: TRBJ2-3
CDR3 protein: CASSVDLDTQYF

V gene: TRBV6-1
CDR3 length: 15
J gene: TRBJ2-5
CDR3 protein: CASSELDRVLETQYF

V gene: TRBV6-1
CDR3 length: 14
J gene: TRBJ2-1
CDR3 protein: CASSEGSSYNEQFF

V gene: TRBV27
CDR3 length: 13
J gene: TRBJ2-7
CDR3 protein: CASSFRWGYEQYF

V gene: TRBV29-1
CDR3 length: 12
J gene: TRBJ1-1
CDR3 protein: CSVWDNPTEAFF

V gene: TRBV15
CDR3 length: 13
J gene: TRBJ2-7
CDR3 protein: CATSPGLASEQYF

V gene: TRBV9
CDR3 length: 16
J gene: TRBJ2-1
CDR3 protein: CASSVRGLAGYNEQFF